A single sample is the source of the 23 T cell receptor beta chains below, sequenced in a study of cytomegalovirus exposure and HLA in healthy donors. PCR used 60 Vbeta primers and 13 Jbeta primers. Sequenced by immunoSEQ multiplex PCR; TCRdb stores in-frame clones only, minus some. The sample records about 190,000 clones, approximately 81% being singletons. Input material: PBMCs. The receptor source for this set is a male donor in good health and CMV-seronegative.

The genes are TRBV18 and TRBJ1-2; tentatively, D is TRBD1 (5 bases). This CDR3 comprises 14 residues. Trimming left V 0 bases short and J 3 bases short, with 8 bases between. CDR1 is KGHSH, CDR2 LQKENI, per germline. CDR3 sequence: CASSPPLQDYGYTF. CDR3 in DNA: TGTGCCAGCTCACCACCATTACAGGACTATGGCTACACCTTC.

The chain is built from TRBV19 and TRBJ2-5, with 10 bases that match TRBD1. The CDR3 has 14 amino acids. V shed 7 bases, J shed 6 bases, and the junction held 8 bases outside the gene matches. Germline V gene data show CDR1 as LNHDA and CDR2 as SQIVND (reference sequence). DNA of the CDR3: TGTGCCAGTACTCCCCCGGGACAGGGGCAGACCCAGTACTTC. It translates to CASTPPGQGQTQYF.

The rearrangement joins TRBV19 to TRBJ1-6, with TRBD1 identical over 7 bases. The length of the CDR3 is 15 residues. Germline V gene data show CDR1 as LNHDA and CDR2 as SQIVND (reference sequence). J lost 5 bases, V lost 3 bases, and 4 bases had no gene match. CDR3 DNA: TGTGCCAGTAGTATCAGGGACAGTCATAATTCACCCCTCCACTTT. As protein: CASSIRDSHNSPLHF.

The rearrangement links TRBV27 to TRBJ2-3, with TRBD2 matching over 13 bases. From germline, CDR1 is MNHEY and CDR2 SMNVEV (reference sequence). CDR3 length: 14 residues. J lost 5 bases, V lost 7 bases, and 3 bases had no gene match. The CDR3 DNA reads TGTGCCAGCAACAGACTAGCGGGAGGAGATACGCAGTATTTT. It translates to CASNRLAGGDTQYF.

CDR3 DNA sequence: TGCGCCAGCAGCCCCCGGGGGGGGGCCCAAGAGACCCAGTACTTC. Encoded protein: CASSPRGGAQETQYF. This chain uses TRBV5-1 with TRBJ2-5, with 8 positions matching TRBD2. The germline V gene has CDR1 SGHRS and CDR2 YFSETQ. Losses at the gene ends were 4 bases for V and 1 base for J; bases not matched to a gene: 6. This CDR3 spans 15 amino acids.

This chain connects TRBV7-9 to TRBJ2-7; D remains unclear. CDR3 length: 14 amino acids. Trimming removed 1 base at V and 0 bases at J, with 7 bases between. Germline CDR1 and CDR2: SEHNR and FQNEAQ (reference sequence). The CDR3 protein is CASSLVALSYEQYF. The CDR3, as DNA: TGTGCCAGCAGCTTAGTGGCCCTCTCCTACGAGCAGTACTTC.

The V call is TRBV19, the J call TRBJ2-7; TRBD1 agrees at 10 bases. After removal of 4 bases from V and 2 bases from J, the junction contained 14 bases not matched to a gene. The CDR3 is made up of 18 amino acids. Germline-derived CDR1 and CDR2 are LNHDA and SQIVND (reference sequence). CDR3 DNA: TGTGCCAGTAGTAGACCGGGACAGGGGTCCCCCGGGCCCTACGAGCAGTACTTC. It encodes CASSRPGQGSPGPYEQYF.

The rearrangement links TRBV15 to TRBJ1-2; no reliable D call. V lost 1 base and J lost 7, with 16 bases in between. The CDR3 spans 15 residues. Per the germline V gene, CDR1 is LNHNV and CDR2 is YYDKDF (reference sequence). The CDR3 region has the DNA TGTGCCACCAGCAGAGCCCTAACAGACGACGGTGGCTACACCTTC. It translates to CATSRALTDDGGYTF. Full variable domain (remainder filled in from reference TRBV15 and TRBJ1-2): DAMVIQNPRYQVTQFGKPVTLSCSQTLNHNVMYWYQQKSSQAPKLLFHYYDKDFNNEADTPDNFQSRRPNTSFCFLDIRSPGLGDTAMYLCATSRALTDDGGYTFGSGTRLTVV.

This clone was observed a single time. The rearrangement links TRBV7-3 to TRBJ2-3; no firm D call. The CDR3 contains 14 residues. V was cut by 2 bases and J by 2 bases, with 8 bases left in between. CDR1 and CDR2 from the germline V gene are SGHTA and FQGTGA. Here the CDR3 DNA reads TGTGCCAGCAGCTTAGTTGGCTCCACAGATACGCAGTATTTT. Translated: CASSLVGSTDTQYF.

V usage is TRBV5-4 and J usage is TRBJ2-7, with D possibly TRBD2 on 6 matching bases. The ends were cut back, 2 bases at V and 7 bases at J, with 7 bases in the middle. The germline CDR1 and CDR2 sequences are SGHNT and YYREEE (reference sequence). The CDR3 covers 11 residues. The CDR3 DNA is TGTGCCAGCAGCTTTGGGAGGGAGCAGTACTTC. It encodes CASSFGREQYF.

The chain has TRBV9 and TRBJ2-5, with TRBD1 matching over 10 bases. V trimming: 4 bases; J trimming: 4 bases; junction bases outside the gene matches: 10. Germline CDR1 reads SGDLS; CDR2 reads YYNGEE. There are 16 residues in the CDR3. The CDR3 DNA reads TGTGCCAGCAGCTACAGCCCTGACAGGGGGCGAGAGACCCAGTACTTC. As protein: CASSYSPDRGRETQYF.

The CDR3 coding sequence is TGTGCCAGCATCTCGACAGGGGAAAGGGAGCAGCCCCAGCATTTT. Translation: CASISTGEREQPQHF. The chain joins TRBV28 to TRBJ1-5; 8 nucleotides agree with TRBD1. The CDR3 runs 15 residues. The germline gives CDR1 MDHEN, CDR2 SYDVKM. V trimming: 7 bases; J trimming: 7 bases; junction bases outside the gene matches: 12.

This chain uses TRBV9 with TRBJ2-5; TRBD2 agrees at 15 bases. The CDR3 totals 21 residues. In germline, CDR1 is SGDLS, CDR2 YYNGEE. V lost 1 base to trimming and J lost 2 bases; unmatched junction nucleotides: 15. In DNA form, the CDR3 reads TGTGCCAGCAGCGTATCGGTCTCTGGGACTAGCGGGGGGAGATATCAAGAGACCCAGTACTTC. Translation gives CASSVSVSGTSGGRYQETQYF.

The CDR3 DNA is TGCGCCAGCAGCCAATGGGGGACTAGCGTAACCGGAGGGGACAATGAGCAGTTCTTC. Translating gives CASSQWGTSVTGGDNEQFF. V gene TRBV4-3 combines with J gene TRBJ2-1, with TRBD2 matching 10 bases. From germline, CDR1 is LGHNA and CDR2 YSLEER. The CDR3 runs to 19 residues. V trimming: 2 bases; J trimming: 5 bases; junction bases outside the gene matches: 15.

The chain is built from TRBV21-1 and TRBJ1-5; the DNA was not used to check the table's D call, TRBD1. TRBV21-1 is a documented pseudogene. This CDR3 has 17 residues. The CDR3 loop reads CASSTNRGRMGNQPQHF. The CDR3 nucleotides read TGTGCCAGCAGCACGAACAGGGGGCGCATGGGCAATCAGCCCCAGCATTTT.

This clone was seen more than once but under ten times. The chain has TRBV7-8 and TRBJ1-4; D possibly corresponds to TRBD1 (5 bases). The CDR3 has 16 residues. V shed 2 bases and J shed 7 bases, with 17 bases lying between them. The germline CDR1 and CDR2 sequences are SGHVS and FQNEAQ. CDR3 loop: CASSLRGAAGFEKLFF. CDR3 in DNA: TGTGCCAGCAGCTTAAGGGGCGCGGCAGGGTTTGAAAAACTGTTTTTT.

The chain carries TRBV9 and TRBJ2-5, with 11 positions matching TRBD2. The CDR3 length is 15 residues. The junction had 6 bases not matched to a gene; V was cut back by 4 bases and J by 4 bases. The germline V gene encodes CDR1 SGDLS and CDR2 YYNGEE. This CDR3 reads CASSFSGGVGETQYF. The CDR3 DNA is TGTGCCAGCAGCTTTAGCGGGGGGGTCGGAGAGACCCAGTACTTC.

This clone was found once. The rearrangement uses TRBV19 and TRBJ1-2, with 8 bases that match TRBD1. The length of the CDR3 is 15 residues. Trimming at V came to 3 bases and at J to 3 bases, leaving 6 bases not matched to a gene. Germline-derived CDR1 and CDR2 are LNHDA and SQIVND (reference sequence). CDR3 coding DNA: TGTGCCAGTAGTATGGGACAGGCGAATCACTATGGCTACACCTTC. Translation: CASSMGQANHYGYTF.

This chain links TRBV27 with TRBJ1-3; 9 bases agree with TRBD1. The CDR3 length is 14 residues. Losses at the gene ends were 5 bases for V and 7 bases for J; bases not matched to a gene: 6. Germline CDR1 is MNHEY and CDR2 is SMNVEV (reference sequence). DNA of the CDR3: TGTGCCAGCAGTCTTACCGGGACAGGGAACACCATATATTTT. Its translation is CASSLTGTGNTIYF.

This CDR3 is CASSLVQGSGTDTQYF. For the CDR3, the DNA is TGTGCCAGCAGTTTAGTACAGGGGTCGGGCACAGATACGCAGTATTTT. This chain links TRBV28 with TRBJ2-3; 7 bases are shared with TRBD1. The CDR3 runs to 16 residues. The V segment lost 2 bases and the J segment 1 base; nucleotides outside the gene matches: 6. Germline CDR1 MDHEN, CDR2 SYDVKM.

The chain carries TRBV6-5 and TRBJ2-1; D is perhaps TRBD1 (5 bases). The V end was cut by 6 bases, the J end by 5 bases, with 11 bases between. Germline V CDR1 and CDR2: MNHEY, SVGAGI. The CDR3 runs 13 residues. The CDR3 loop reads CASRPDRNNEQFF. DNA of the CDR3: TGTGCCAGCAGACCCGACAGAAACAATGAGCAGTTCTTC.

The rearrangement uses TRBV2 and TRBJ2-1; perhaps TRBD1 as D (6 bases). Germline values: CDR1 SNHLY, CDR2 FYNNEI. The CDR3 has 17 amino acids. V lost 6 bases and J lost 0, with 18 bases in between. The DNA of the CDR3 is TGTGCCAGCAGGAGAGGGGGACCCACGAGCTCCTACAATGAGCAGTTCTTC. As protein: CASRRGGPTSSYNEQFF. The entire variable domain, with the rest obtained from reference TRBV2 and TRBJ2-1, is as follows: EPEVTQTPSHQVTQMGQEVILRCVPISNHLYFYWYRQILGQKVEFLVSFYNNEISEKSEIFDDQFSVERPDGSNFTLKIRSTKLEDSAMYFCASRRGGPTSSYNEQFFGPGTRLTVL.

For the CDR3, the DNA is TGTGCCAGCAGTACCTCCGGACAGGGGAGGGAGACCCAGTACTTC. Its protein product is CASSTSGQGRETQYF. The chain employs TRBV28 and TRBJ2-5; 9 bases match TRBD1. The CDR3 has 15 amino acids. Germline lookup yields CDR1 MDHEN and CDR2 SYDVKM. After removal of 5 bases from V and 5 bases from J, the junction contained 9 bases not matched to a gene.